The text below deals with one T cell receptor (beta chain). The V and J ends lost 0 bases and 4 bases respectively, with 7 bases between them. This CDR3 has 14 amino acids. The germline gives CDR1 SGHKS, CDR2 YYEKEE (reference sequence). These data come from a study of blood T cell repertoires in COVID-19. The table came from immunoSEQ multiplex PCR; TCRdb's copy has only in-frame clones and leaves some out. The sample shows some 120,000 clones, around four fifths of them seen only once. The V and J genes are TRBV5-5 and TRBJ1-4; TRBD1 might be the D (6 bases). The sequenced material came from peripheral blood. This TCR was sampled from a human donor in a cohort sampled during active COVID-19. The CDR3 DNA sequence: TGTGCCAGCAGCTTGGGGGACATTAATGAAAAACTGTTTTTT. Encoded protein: CASSLGDINEKLFF.